This T cell receptor (beta chain) was profiled in a study of shared T cell receptors in the human thymus. Sequencing was performed with immunoSEQ multiplex PCR; in TCRdb, only in-frame clones are kept and a portion is missing. Here the sample spans around 730,000 clones, approximately 85% being singletons. Trimming stripped 6 bases from V and 5 bases from J, with 16 bases between. This CDR3 comprises 15 residues. Germline CDR1 is MNHNS and CDR2 is SASEGT. These data were also filed under a second study, of human thymus T cells. From that study: Congenital heart defects were the reason for the corrective surgery that the donors, healthy Finnish infants, were having. Corrective heart surgery yielded the resections from which the thymus tissue came. What related research reported was that thymic repertoires overlapped highly among unrelated individuals.

The sample was thymocytes. This clonotype originated in a girl under two years old with a congenital heart defect. V usage is TRBV6-1 and J usage is TRBJ2-2, with TRBD2 as a possible D gene (5 bases). The DNA for the CDR3 is TGTGCCAGCAGACACTCACCCGGGGAGACCGGGGAGCTGTTTTTT. It specifies CASRHSPGETGELFF.